Listed below are T cell receptor beta chains from one sample, sequenced in a study of T cell responses to AZD1222 COVID-19 vaccine. Generated by immunoSEQ multiplex PCR, the TCRdb table keeps only in-frame clones and is missing some. Here the sample spans about 100,000 clones, roughly 91% being singletons. The sample was peripheral blood, taken on day 0 of AZD1222 vaccination. The receptors originated from an adult in good health. Each CDR3 is given with its conserved first and last residue. D genes are given only for firm matches. Not all rows give a size; the values are once, few, many and, for expanded clones, a class.

abundance,d_gene,len,v_gene,j_gene,CDR3nt,CDR3aa
NA,TRBD1,15,TRBV7-2,TRBJ1-4,TGTGCCAGCAGCCCCTTTACAGGGGGGGCTGAAAAACTGTTTTTT,CASSPFTGGAEKLFF
NA,NA,14,TRBV28,TRBJ1-5,TGTGCCAGCAGTGGGGACGGGGTTCGTCAACCCCAGCATTTT,CASSGDGVRQPQHF
NA,NA,11,TRBV28,TRBJ2-7,TGTGCCAGCAGTTTAAAGAGCGAGCAGTACTTC,CASSLKSEQYF
NA,NA,14,TRBV2,TRBJ2-1,TGTGCCAGCAGTCAAAAGACACACGCCAATGAGCAGTTCTTC,CASSQKTHANEQFF
NA,NA,13,TRBV28,TRBJ2-4,TGTGCCAGCAGTATCGACTCAGGAAACATTCAGTACTTC,CASSIDSGNIQYF
NA,NA,15,TRBV18,TRBJ1-1,TGTGCCAGCTCCCTCGGGGGGGGTATGAACACTGAAGCTTTCTTT,CASSLGGGMNTEAFF
NA,TRBD2,16,TRBV7-3,TRBJ2-5,TGTGCCAGCAGCTTCTCCGGGACTAGCGGGAGTGGGACCCAGTACTTC,CASSFSGTSGSGTQYF
NA,TRBD1,14,TRBV3-1/TRBV3-2,TRBJ1-6,TGTGCCAGCAGAGGGACAGTCTATAATTCACCCCTCCACTTT,CASRGTVYNSPLHF
NA,NA,14,TRBV5-1,TRBJ1-1,TGCGCCAGCAGCTTTGCGGGGGGCGGCACTGAAGCTTTCTTT,CASSFAGGGTEAFF
NA,TRBD2,15,TRBV5-1,TRBJ2-7,TGCGCCAGGACCCCATTTCAGCGGGAGGGCCCCGAGCAGTACTTC,CARTPFQREGPEQYF
NA,NA,11,TRBV29-1,TRBJ1-1,TGCAGCGTTCACCAAAACACTGAAGCTTTCTTT,CSVHQNTEAFF
NA,TRBD2,15,TRBV28,TRBJ2-1,TGTGCCAGCTACACTAGCGAAAAAAATACCAATGAGCAGTTCTTC,CASYTSEKNTNEQFF
NA,TRBD1,15,TRBV7-8,TRBJ2-7,TGTGCCAGCAGCCCAAAAGCAGACAGGGACTACGAGCAGTACTTC,CASSPKADRDYEQYF
NA,NA,11,TRBV2,TRBJ2-7,TGTGCCAGCACATTGAGGTACGAGCAGTACTTC,CASTLRYEQYF
NA,TRBD1,13,TRBV9,TRBJ1-1,TGTGCCAGCAGCGCTGACAGGGTTACTGAAGCTTTCTTT,CASSADRVTEAFF
NA,TRBD2,18,TRBV10-2,TRBJ2-3,TGCGCCAGCAGTGAGCCGGACCCGGGACTAGCGCCAACAGATACGCAGTATTTT,CASSEPDPGLAPTDTQYF
NA,TRBD2,17,TRBV19,TRBJ2-3,TGTGCCAGTAGTCCCTTCTCCCTAGCGGGAGGCACAGATACGCAGTATTTT,CASSPFSLAGGTDTQYF
once,TRBD2,16,TRBV11-3,TRBJ2-1,TGTGCCAGCAGCTCCCGTGGGAGGGGCCAGTTAAATGAGCAGTTCTTC,CASSSRGRGQLNEQFF
NA,NA,17,TRBV30,TRBJ2-2,TGTGCCTGGAGGGCCTGGGGAGGGGGCGCAAACACCGGGGAGCTGTTTTTT,CAWRAWGGGANTGELFF